This TCR beta chain was retrieved from a study of T cell responses to AZD1222 COVID-19 vaccine. About the research overall: Investigators merged groups given second doses at roughly 4 or roughly 12 weeks.

Study outcomes and limitations: Recipients of two AZD1222 doses showed rising Spike-specific TCR breadth and depth. Reportedly, close to half of spike-specific TCRs are directed against unmutated variant regions. Clonal diversity may have been underestimated in mostly white British donors.

The germline V gene encodes CDR1 SGHTA and CDR2 FQGNSA. The CDR3 is 15 residues long. With 2 bases clipped from V and 6 bases from J, the junction kept 6 bases outside the gene matches. The repertoire was sequenced with immunoSEQ multiplex PCR; TCRdb's copy has only in-frame clones and lacks some. Among more than 100,000 clones listed, 70% to 90% were seen once. A remark on this clone: Its antigen is not identified.

The clonotype comes from an adult in good health. The chain carries TRBV7-2 and TRBJ2-1; 8 nucleotides line up with TRBD2. The material was peripheral blood, obtained on day 0 of AZD1222 vaccination. This CDR3 is CASSLLRGGLNEQFF. The CDR3, as DNA: TGTGCCAGCAGCTTATTACGGGGGGGCCTCAATGAGCAGTTCTTC.